This TCR beta chain was recovered during a study of post-analysis software for immune sequencing data. TCR beta cDNA libraries had unique molecular identifiers. MiXCR, applied by TCRdb to the PCR reads, yields one record per CDR3 protein. The sample includes roughly 670,000 distinct CDR3 sequences, roughly three fifths of them seen just once. V shed 5 bases, J shed 0 bases, and the junction held 8 bases outside the gene matches. Germline V gene sequence: CDR1 SNHLY, CDR2 FYNNEI. CDR3 length: 16 amino acids. Study-level points and caveats: Patients carried five TRBV segments more frequently than controls did, and TRBV5-6, TRBV5-1 and TRBV20-1 were among them.

A remark on this clonotype: Its antigen is currently unknown.

V is TRBV2 and J is TRBJ2-3, with 7 bases identical to TRBD2. The source of this sequence is a girl aged 2 to 9 with multiple sclerosis. The specimen was blood. The CDR3 nucleotides are TGTGCCAGCAGTTTGGGAGGGCCACGCAGCACAGATACGCAGTATTTT. As protein: CASSLGGPRSTDTQYF.